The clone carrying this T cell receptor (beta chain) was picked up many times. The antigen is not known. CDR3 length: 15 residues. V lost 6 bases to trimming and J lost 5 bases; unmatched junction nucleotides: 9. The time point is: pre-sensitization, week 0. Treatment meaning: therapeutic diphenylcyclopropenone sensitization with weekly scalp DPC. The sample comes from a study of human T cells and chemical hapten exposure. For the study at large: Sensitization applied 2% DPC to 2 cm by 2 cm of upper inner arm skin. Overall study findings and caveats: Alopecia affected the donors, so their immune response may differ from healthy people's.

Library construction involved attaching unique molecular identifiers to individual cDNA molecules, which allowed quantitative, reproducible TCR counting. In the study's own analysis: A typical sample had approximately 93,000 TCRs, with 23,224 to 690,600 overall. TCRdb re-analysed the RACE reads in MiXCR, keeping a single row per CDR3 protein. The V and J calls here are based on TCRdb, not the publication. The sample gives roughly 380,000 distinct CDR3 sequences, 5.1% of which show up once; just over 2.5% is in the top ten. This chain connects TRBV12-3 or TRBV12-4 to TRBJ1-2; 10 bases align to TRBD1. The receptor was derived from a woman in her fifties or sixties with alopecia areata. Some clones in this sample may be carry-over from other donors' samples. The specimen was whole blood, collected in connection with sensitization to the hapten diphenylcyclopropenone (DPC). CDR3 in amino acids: CASSTGTGATYGYTF. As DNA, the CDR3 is TGTGCCAGCAGCACCGGGACAGGGGCTACGTATGGCTACACCTTC.